The clone carrying this T cell receptor (beta chain) was recorded only once. The CDR3 runs 19 residues. Germline assignment: CDR1 SGHDT and CDR2 YYEEEE. V lost 6 bases to trimming and J lost 3 bases; unmatched junction nucleotides: 18. These data belong to a study of blood T cell repertoires in COVID-19. Across the study: Some COVID-19 samples were acute and others convalescent; all came from the United States, Italy and Spain.

In the original analysis: Quantification of nucleated cells was approximated via reference gene primer amplification. Using immunoSEQ multiplex PCR, the repertoire was profiled, and TCRdb retains in-frame clones only, with some absent. V, J and clone size derive from that table, while D and trimming were established from the DNA sequence. The table lists more than 95,000 clones, over 75% of them singletons. The clonotype comes from a man aged 50 to 60 with acute or convalescent COVID-19. What was sequenced was peripheral blood. The rearrangement links TRBV5-6 to TRBJ2-2; 9 nucleotides line up with TRBD1. The CDR3 DNA is TGTGCCAGCACCCCCTTGCGCCTTCCCCGGACAGGGGACACCGGGGAGCTGTTTTTT. This encodes CASTPLRLPRTGDTGELFF.